Each of the 30 T cell receptor beta chains below was sequenced from the same sample in a study of regulatory T cells in long-lasting Graves disease. TCR beta libraries were built with iRepertoire HTBI primers and Arm-PCR of CDR3 regions. TCRdb reprocessed the multiplex PCR reads via MiXCR and lists one record per CDR3 protein. The repertoire holds about 660,000 distinct CDR3 sequences, with about 30% as singletons. Time point described: persistent/refractory GD, antithyroid drugs over 5 years with positive TRAb. Following extraction of RNA from PBMCs, that RNA was used to make the TCR library. The material was peripheral blood mononuclear cells (PBMCs), obtained when the disease was refractory, from a patient treated with antithyroid drugs. The receptors were gathered from a female donor with Graves disease.

This sequence joins TRBV7-9 and TRBJ2-3, with a possible D match to TRBD2 (6 bases). The length of the CDR3 is 16 residues. V was trimmed by 2 bases and J by 2 bases, leaving 14 bases between them. Germline CDR1 reads SEHNR; CDR2 reads FQNEAQ (reference sequence). CDR3: CASSLLTSGFTDTQYF. Written as DNA, the CDR3 is TGTGCCAGCAGCTTACTCACCAGCGGGTTCACAGATACGCAGTATTTT.

V usage is TRBV6-5 and J usage is TRBJ1-5, with D perhaps matching TRBD1 (5 bases). The V end was cut by 0 bases, the J end by 6 bases, with 12 bases between. CDR3 length: 15 residues. Germline V CDR1 and CDR2: MNHEY, SVGAGI. CDR3 coding DNA: TGTGCCAGCAGTTACTCTTGGGGGGATCGTCAGCCCCAGCATTTT. As protein: CASSYSWGDRQPQHF.

This clonotype was counted between two and nine times. The V call is TRBV12-3 or TRBV12-4, the J call TRBJ1-1, with a tentative D call TRBD1 (6 bases). This CDR3 comprises 13 residues. With 7 bases removed from V and 5 bases from J, the gap between germline ends came to 14 bases. This chain's CDR3 is CASTGGGPTEAFF. The CDR3 DNA sequence: TGTGCCAGCACCGGGGGGGGGCCAACTGAAGCTTTCTTT.

This clonotype showed up just a few times. The chain recombines TRBV25-1 with TRBJ1-2; D is undetermined. CDR1 and CDR2 from the germline V gene are MGHDK and SYGVNS. Between the trimmed V and J ends, which lost 1 base and 4 bases, there was a span of 13 bases. There are 15 residues in the CDR3. The CDR3 sequence is CASSESGQLAYGYTF. The CDR3, as DNA: TGTGCCAGCAGTGAATCCGGGCAGTTAGCCTATGGCTACACCTTC.

In regard to this clonotype: A much bigger clone sits one base away, suggesting this may be a read error. V is TRBV28 and J is TRBJ1-5; D is unresolved. Germline lookup yields CDR1 MDHEN and CDR2 SYDVKM. The CDR3 runs to 15 residues. CDR3 in amino acids: CASSLAGSGNQPPHF. The CDR3 nucleotides read TGTGCCAGCAGTTTGGCAGGATCCGGCAATCAGCCCCCGCATTTT.

This chain joins TRBV12-3 or TRBV12-4 and TRBJ1-4, with D possibly TRBD1 on 5 matching bases. The CDR3 is made up of 15 amino acids. The V end was cut by 7 bases, the J end by 8 bases, with 20 bases between. CDR3 in amino acids: CASTLRGTEGEKLFF. In DNA, the CDR3 is TGTGCCAGCACCTTGAGGGGAACGGAAGGAGAAAAACTGTTTTTT.

The rearrangement joins TRBV20-1 to TRBJ2-7; no clear D gene. V shed 3 bases and J shed 0 bases, with 12 bases lying between them. The CDR3 has 14 amino acids. CDR1 DFQATT and CDR2 SNEGSKA come from the germline V gene (reference sequence). The CDR3 DNA reads TGCAGTGCTAGGGATCCGACACGCTCCTACGAGCAGTACTTC. It yields the protein CSARDPTRSYEQYF.

The sample holds a few counts of this clonotype. J is TRBJ1-4 and V is TRBV11-2, with 9 bases lining up with TRBD1. Germline V gene sequence: CDR1 SGHAT, CDR2 FQNNGV. Losses at the gene ends were 4 bases for V and 8 bases for J; bases not matched to a gene: 5. The CDR3 sequence is 14 residues long. CDR3 sequence: CASSSGQGPEKLFF. CDR3 DNA: TGTGCCAGCAGCTCGGGACAGGGTCCAGAAAAACTGTTTTTT. Based on the CDR3 plus reference TRBV11-2 and TRBJ1-4, the full variable domain is EAGVAQSPRYKIIEKRQSVAFWCNPISGHATLYWYQQILGQGPKLLIQFQNNGVVDDSQLPKDRFSAERLKGVDSTLKIQPAKLEDSAVYLCASSSGQGPEKLFFGSGTQLSVL.

This clonotype occurred many times. V and J are TRBV12-3 or TRBV12-4 and TRBJ1-6; TRBD1 matches at 8 bases. V lost 7 bases to trimming and J lost 5 bases; unmatched junction nucleotides: 7. The CDR3 runs 15 residues. The CDR3 sequence: CASTRTGGDNSPLHF. Written as DNA, the CDR3 is TGTGCCAGCACCCGAACAGGGGGAGATAATTCACCCCTCCACTTT.

CDR3 amino acids: CASSAGQGNADTQYF. The DNA for the CDR3 is TGTGCCAGCAGCGCCGGACAGGGGAACGCAGATACGCAGTATTTT. The chain joins TRBV7-2 to TRBJ2-3; 9 bases line up with TRBD1. V shed 5 bases and J 4 bases; nucleotides not matched to a gene: 7. CDR3 length: 15 amino acids. Germline V lookup: CDR1 SGHTA, CDR2 FQGNSA.

The chain links TRBV29-1 to TRBJ1-1, with D perhaps matching TRBD1 (6 bases). V lost 4 bases and J lost 1, with 13 bases in between. Germline V gives CDR1 SQVTM, CDR2 ANQGSEA. The CDR3 sequence is 14 residues long. CDR3 sequence reads: CSVGNRAGNTEAFF. DNA of the CDR3: TGCAGCGTTGGAAACAGGGCTGGGAACACTGAAGCTTTCTTT.

This clonotype was counted between two and nine times. The V gene is TRBV20-1, the J gene TRBJ1-2; weak D call: TRBD1 (5 bases). V shed 4 bases and J shed 4 bases, with 19 bases lying between them. The CDR3 sequence is 15 residues long. Germline V CDR1 and CDR2: DFQATT, SNEGSKA (reference sequence). The CDR3 spells CSANPIRAEVYGYTF. The DNA for the CDR3 is TGCAGTGCTAACCCTATCAGGGCTGAGGTCTATGGCTACACCTTC.

In this sample, this clonotype turned up a few times. This rearrangement joins TRBV4-2 to TRBJ1-2; 9 bases agree with TRBD1. With V trimmed by 5 bases and J by 5 bases, 6 bases remained unmatched. The CDR3 has 14 amino acids. Germline CDR1 is LGHNA and CDR2 is YNFKEQ. Written as DNA, the CDR3 is TGTGCCAGCAGCTTTCGGACAGGGGTTTATGGCTACACCTTC. It codes for CASSFRTGVYGYTF.

This clonotype was detected many times. This rearrangement joins TRBV6-1 to TRBJ1-2; D gene unclear. The germline V gene has CDR1 MNHNS and CDR2 SASEGT. This CDR3 has 14 residues. V was cut by 2 bases and J by 6 bases, with 13 bases left in between. The CDR3 here is CASSELRGSDGYTF. The CDR3 DNA reads as TGTGCCAGCAGTGAATTAAGAGGGTCCGATGGCTACACCTTC.

V usage is TRBV30 and J usage is TRBJ1-2; TRBD1 matches at 7 bases. Per the germline V gene, CDR1 is GTSNPN and CDR2 is SVGIG (reference sequence). The CDR3 has 13 amino acids. Losses at the gene ends were 3 bases for V and 3 bases for J; bases not matched to a gene: 4. The CDR3 reads CAWSNRGDYGYTF. DNA of the CDR3: TGTGCCTGGAGCAACAGGGGAGACTATGGCTACACCTTC.

The rearrangement links TRBV6-9 to TRBJ2-5; 8 bases are a match to TRBD1. The V gene's germline CDR1 is MNHGY and CDR2 SVAAGI. This CDR3 contains 15 residues. With V trimmed by 3 bases and J by 4 bases, 7 bases remained unmatched. The CDR3 DNA reads TGTGCCAGCAGTTACCCGGGACAGGATATAGAGACCCAGTACTTC. It specifies CASSYPGQDIETQYF.

V and J are TRBV2 and TRBJ2-1, with 7 positions matching TRBD2. This CDR3 has 14 residues. Trimming took 6 bases from V and 2 from J; bases not matched to a gene: 4. Germline V gene data show CDR1 as SNHLY and CDR2 as FYNNEI. This CDR3 is CASRRRGTYNEQFF. CDR3 DNA sequence: TGTGCCAGCAGGCGGCGGGGGACCTACAATGAGCAGTTCTTC.

This clonotype was counted only a few times. The V and J genes are TRBV29-1 and TRBJ1-1, with D perhaps matching TRBD1 (5 bases). The CDR3 is made up of 13 amino acids. V lost 7 bases, J lost 2 bases, and 14 bases lay in between. Germline assignment: CDR1 SQVTM and CDR2 ANQGSEA. The CDR3 here is CSADQGGNTEAFF. The CDR3 bases are TGCAGCGCCGACCAGGGTGGCAACACTGAAGCTTTCTTT. Looking up the rest from reference TRBV29-1 and TRBJ1-1 gives the full variable domain: SAVISQKPSRDICQRGTSLTIQCQVDSQVTMMFWYRQQPGQSLTLIATANQGSEATYESGFVIDKFPISRPNLTFSTLTVSNMSPEDSSIYLCSADQGGNTEAFFGQGTRLTVV.

In regard to this clonotype: The CDR3 end shows no conserved phenylalanine or tryptophan, and so a read error is likely. The chain is built from TRBV4-1 and TRBJ1-2, with D maybe TRBD1 (6 bases). Trimming shortened V by 5 bases and J by 6 bases, and 16 bases separated the two germline ends. The CDR3 has 14 residues. CDR1 and CDR2 (germline): MGHRA, YSYEKL. The CDR3 loop reads CASSGGQGRDGYTL. CDR3 coding DNA: TGCGCCAGCAGCGGAGGGCAGGGGAGGGATGGCTACACCCTC.

This clonotype was counted many times. This chain joins TRBV27 and TRBJ2-5; 8 bases agree with TRBD2. The germline CDR1 and CDR2 sequences are MNHEY and SMNVEV (reference sequence). Trimming took 5 bases from V and 2 from J; bases not matched to a gene: 10. The CDR3 sequence is 16 residues long. CDR3 nucleotide sequence: TGTGCCAGCAGTCCTGAGAGCGGGAGAGGTCAAGAGACCCAGTACTTC. It specifies CASSPESGRGQETQYF.

This clonotype was observed once. The V call is TRBV5-1, the J call TRBJ1-1; TRBD1 might be the D (5 bases). The CDR3 loop spans 15 amino acids. Germline assignment: CDR1 SGHRS and CDR2 YFSETQ. Between the trimmed V and J ends, which lost 0 bases and 0 bases, there was a span of 9 bases. For the CDR3, the DNA is TGCGCCAGCAGCTTGGAACTGGGGGTGAACACTGAAGCTTTCTTT. This gives the protein CASSLELGVNTEAFF.

This clonotype has more than one count but fewer than ten. This rearrangement joins TRBV11-2 to TRBJ1-6; no firm D call. The V gene's germline CDR1 is SGHAT and CDR2 FQNNGV. This CDR3 comprises 14 residues. V dropped 8 bases and J dropped 7 bases, with 15 bases sitting between them. CDR3 in amino acids: CASGPLRLNSPLHF. CDR3 sequence (DNA): TGTGCCAGCGGGCCGTTAAGGTTGAATTCACCCCTCCACTTT.

This clonotype was counted a few times. The chain joins TRBV3-1 to TRBJ2-7; D unresolved. The CDR3 consists of 13 residues. Trimming left V 5 bases short and J 3 bases short, with 11 bases between. Germline-derived CDR1 and CDR2 are LGHDT and YNNKEL (reference sequence). The CDR3 loop is CASSALDGYEQYF. DNA of the CDR3: TGTGCCAGCAGCGCCTTGGACGGCTACGAGCAGTACTTC.

Notes on this clonotype: A much larger clone is a single base away; this may be a read error. J is TRBJ1-5 and V is TRBV28; D unclear. This CDR3 is built from 16 residues. The V end was cut by 3 bases, the J end by 3 bases, with 15 bases between. Looked up from germline, CDR1 is MDHEN and CDR2 is SYDVKM. CDR3 in amino acids: CASSFLVGRNNQPQHF. The CDR3 DNA is TGTGCCAGCAGTTTCCTCGTCGGACGGAACAATCAGCCCCAGCATTTT.

The chain uses TRBV20-1 and TRBJ1-5; a weak D match, TRBD1 (6 bases). Trimming shortened V by 4 bases and J by 7 bases, and 23 bases separated the two germline ends. This CDR3 spans 16 amino acids. CDR1 and CDR2 from the germline V gene are DFQATT and SNEGSKA (reference sequence). In DNA form, the CDR3 reads TGCAGTGCTACGGGAACAGGGTGGAATGTCGGGCAGCCCCAGCATTTT. Protein sequence: CSATGTGWNVGQPQHF.

Details on this clonotype: One end of the junction varies from germline; a read error may be responsible. V and J are TRBV12-3 or TRBV12-4 and TRBJ1-5; D not certain. This CDR3 is built from 14 residues. CDR3 in DNA: TGTGCCAGCAGCTTAGACCCCATGGCGCAGCCCCAGCATTTT. This sequence encodes CASSLDPMAQPQHF.

The rearrangement uses TRBV20-1 and TRBJ1-2; D gene ambiguous. This CDR3 is built from 14 residues. CDR1 is DFQATT, CDR2 SNEGSKA, per germline (reference sequence). The V and J ends lost 6 bases and 4 bases respectively, with 18 bases between them. The CDR3 loop reads CSAPTGGSTYGYTF. The DNA for the CDR3 is TGCAGTGCCCCAACCGGCGGCTCCACCTATGGCTACACCTTC.

This sequence joins TRBV20-1 and TRBJ2-5; D may be TRBD1 (5 bases). The V gene's germline CDR1 is DFQATT and CDR2 SNEGSKA (reference sequence). V was cut by 0 bases and J by 9 bases, with 14 bases left in between. The CDR3 is 13 amino acids. CDR3 region: CSARDRKGWAQYF. Here the CDR3 DNA reads TGCAGTGCTAGAGATCGTAAGGGGTGGGCCCAGTACTTC.

The chain combines TRBV9 with TRBJ2-1, with D tentatively TRBD2 (6 bases). CDR3 size: 16 residues. Trimming removed 4 bases from V and 3 bases from J, with 17 bases in between. From germline, CDR1 is SGDLS and CDR2 YYNGEE. In DNA form, the CDR3 reads TGTGCCAGCAGCACCAAGACTAGTGCCCTCTACAATGAGCAGTTCTTC. It encodes CASSTKTSALYNEQFF. Using reference TRBV9 and TRBJ2-1 for the parts outside the CDR3, the full variable domain is DSGVTQTPKHLITATGQRVTLRCSPRSGDLSVYWYQQSLDQGLQFLIQYYNGEERAKGNILERFSAQQFPDLHSELNLSSLELGDSALYFCASSTKTSALYNEQFFGPGTRLTVL.

The chain joins TRBV29-1 to TRBJ1-2; D not resolved. Germline V gene lookup returns CDR1 SQVTM and CDR2 ANQGSEA. V shed 4 bases and J shed 1 base, with 22 bases lying between them. The CDR3 consists of 17 residues. CDR3 protein: CSVVPPFGLSSNYGYTF. DNA for the CDR3: TGCAGCGTTGTTCCTCCTTTTGGGCTTTCCAGTAACTATGGCTACACCTTC.